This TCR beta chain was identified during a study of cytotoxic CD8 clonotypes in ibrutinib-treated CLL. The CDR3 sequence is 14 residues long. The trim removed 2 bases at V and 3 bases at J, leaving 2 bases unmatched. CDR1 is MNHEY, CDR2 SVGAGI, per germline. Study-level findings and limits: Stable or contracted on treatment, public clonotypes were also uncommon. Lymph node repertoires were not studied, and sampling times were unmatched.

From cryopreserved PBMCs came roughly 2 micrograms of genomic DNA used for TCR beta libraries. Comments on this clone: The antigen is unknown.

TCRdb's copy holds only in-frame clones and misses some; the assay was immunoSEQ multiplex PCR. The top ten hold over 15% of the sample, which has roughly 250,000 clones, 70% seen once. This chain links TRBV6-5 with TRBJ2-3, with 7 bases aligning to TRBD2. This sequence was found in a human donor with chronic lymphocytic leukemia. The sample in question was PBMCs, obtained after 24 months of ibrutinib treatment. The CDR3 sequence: CASSYVRGTDTQYF. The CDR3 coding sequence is TGTGCCAGCAGTTACGTGCGGGGGACAGATACGCAGTATTTT.